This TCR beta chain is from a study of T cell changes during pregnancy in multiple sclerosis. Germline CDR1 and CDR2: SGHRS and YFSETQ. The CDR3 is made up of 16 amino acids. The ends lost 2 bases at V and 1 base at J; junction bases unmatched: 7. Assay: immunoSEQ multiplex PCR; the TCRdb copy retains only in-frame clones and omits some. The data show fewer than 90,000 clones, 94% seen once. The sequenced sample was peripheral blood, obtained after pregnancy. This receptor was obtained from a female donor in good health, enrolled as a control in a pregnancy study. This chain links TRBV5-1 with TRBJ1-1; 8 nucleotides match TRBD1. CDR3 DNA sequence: TGCGCCAGCAGCTTTAGACCGGGACAGGCGAACACTGAAGCTTTCTTT. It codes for CASSFRPGQANTEAFF.